This T cell receptor (beta chain) was sequenced for a study of beta chain features in type 1 diabetes (dated by TCRdb to between 2017 and 2018). Study-wide context: Mean age, gender distribution, total cell number and subset yield did not differ between patients and healthy donors. A total of 100 million to 110 million sorted cells were examined across all samples, and a strong correlation was observed between cell number per subset and RNA yield. The study compared the TCRB repertoires of sorted circulating CD4+ T cell subsets in recently diagnosed type 1 diabetes patients with those in matched healthy donors. Regulatory and stem cell-like memory subsets were obtained from only 8 patients and about eight healthy donors, while naive and central memory subsets were obtained from all 28 donors.

A few counts support this clone. What antigen it recognizes has not been identified. The record has no base qualities; no much larger clone is one base away. From each donor, a single peripheral blood sample of about 120 mL on average was drawn into heparinised tubes. A BD FACSAria II and a panel including CD45RO, CCR7, CD25, CD127, CD95 and CD27 were used to sort naive, central memory, regulatory and stem cell-like memory CD4+ T cells. Purity was above 98% for every sorted population. PBMCs were isolated right away by Lymphoprep density gradient centrifugation and were stained directly, without culture. So that batch effects would be minimized, each experiment stained and sorted samples in pairs, pairing one healthy donor with one patient. Points the paper makes about the study in general: Naive, central memory and regulatory TCRB repertoires appeared more similar among patients than among healthy donors. Shorter templates might be favored by PCR, yet because patient and control samples were amplified and corrected together, any such skew would affect both groups equally. In all four CD4+ subsets, TCRB CDR3 length was moderately but significantly shorter in type 1 diabetes patients. Because cDNA rather than genomic DNA was sequenced, highly expressing activated cells could have been over-represented, although no difference in activation and CD3 levels was found between groups. At VDJ recombination sites, patients with type 1 diabetes made fewer insertions and deleted more nucleotides, a pattern implying thymic rearrangement abnormalities. Because small numbers of individuals were included in the HLA sub-analyses, any influence of HLA type on TCRB rearrangement was left unresolved.

All of the isolated RNA was reverse transcribed with the High Capacity cDNA Reverse Transcription Kit, so expressed TCRB transcripts were sequenced. Survey-depth immunoSEQ sequencing was performed on stem cell-like memory T cell samples, with an average of roughly 1 million total reads per sample. Sorted cells were lysed in RLT buffer and RNA was extracted with DNase-treated RNeasy Micro or Mini kits, depending on cell number. To prevent cross-contamination, each cell subset was processed individually, whereas patient and healthy donor samples were processed jointly. TCRB sequences were amplified from cDNA with the immunoSEQ multiplex PCR, producing 87-bp fragments spanning the CDR3 region. Sequencing of the amplicons was performed on the Illumina HiSeq platform. In the source study's methods: PCR bias was computationally corrected using synthetic template baselines, reads within Hamming distance 2 were collapsed, and singletons that could not be merged were discarded. By aligning reads against IMGT, V, D and J genes, CDR3 length, and insertions or deletions at six rearrangement sites were assigned. Within each subset, clonotype counts were normalized to sorted cell number, after which true diversity and Gini coefficients were computed with the tcR R package. Repertoire sharing was quantified using the overlap coefficient calculated on TCRB nucleotide sequences. TCRdb provides this immuneACCESS table in a form limited to in-frame rearrangements. Some clones are lacking; in checked studies, under half of them reflect an unresolved V gene, and why the rest are absent is not known. V, J and clone size derive from that table, while D and trimming were established from the DNA sequence. Present in this sample are around 16,000 clones, roughly two thirds of which were seen just once. Jointly, the top ten make up around 0.8% of the sample.

Input material: stem cell memory CD4+ T cells from blood. The cell subset or site label, read with the paper, signifies: stem cell-like memory CD4+ T cells. The receptor was isolated from a man aged 25 to 45 with type 1 diabetes.

The base sequence is TGTGCCACCAAAGGATCGGGACAGGGCTACGAGCAGTACTTC. Its protein reads: CATKGSGQGYEQYF. The chain couples TRBV28 to TRBJ2-7; 9 central nucleotides agree with TRBD1. CDR1 and CDR2 were assigned from the germline V gene as MDHEN and SYDVKM. Trimming accounts for 10 bases at V and 3 bases at J, while the number of junction bases matched to no gene is 10. Counted from cysteine to phenylalanine, this CDR3 has 14 amino acids. Of all the DNA, just the CDR3 is kept, 42 bases in frame from base 1.